Given below is one T cell receptor (beta chain) in context. The trim removed 1 base at V and 7 bases at J, leaving 5 bases unmatched. Germline CDR1 and CDR2: SGHDN and FVKESK. The CDR3 loop spans 15 amino acids. The data were produced by immunoSEQ multiplex PCR, yet TCRdb's version contains in-frame clones alone and is incomplete. The table records about 40,000 clones, 90% to 95% of them present only once. This sample stems from a study of T cell changes during pregnancy in multiple sclerosis. V and J are TRBV14 and TRBJ1-4; TRBD1 agrees at 8 bases. Sequencing was performed on CD4+ T cells from peripheral blood mononuclear cells, taken in the third trimester of pregnancy. This TCR was recovered from a female donor in good health, enrolled as a control in a pregnancy study. CDR3 region: CASSQVTGGSEKLFF. The CDR3, as DNA: TGTGCCAGCAGCCAAGTTACAGGGGGAAGTGAAAAACTGTTTTTT.